A selection of T cell receptor beta chains follows, all from one sample in a study of blood T cell repertoires in COVID-19. Profiling relied on immunoSEQ multiplex PCR, and the TCRdb table lists in-frame clones only, not all of them. Of approximately 82,000 clones listed, 80% to 95% are singletons. The sample comprised peripheral blood. These receptors were taken from a woman in her fifties or sixties with active COVID-19. The CDR3 runs from the conserved cysteine through the conserved F or W. A D gene is named only where the DNA matches it firmly. Some rows have no size entry. The others give once, few or many, or a class for an expanded clone.

DNA | CDR3 | J | V | D | size
TGCGCCAGCAGCATCGACAGGGACGTCGGGGAGCTGTTTTTT | CASSIDRDVGELFF | TRBJ2-2 | TRBV5-1 | TRBD1 | -
TGTGCCAGCTCACCACCGGGACAGGGGATTTTGGGTGGTGAGCAGTTCTTC | CASSPPGQGILGGEQFF | TRBJ2-1 | TRBV18 | TRBD1 | -
TGTGCCAGCAGCCAAGCGACTAGCGGGAGGGCACTCCGAGGGAATGAGCAGTTCTTC | CASSQATSGRALRGNEQFF | TRBJ2-1 | TRBV4-2 | TRBD2 | once
TGTGCCAGCAGTTTGAGGGATAGCAATCAGCCCCAGCATTTT | CASSLRDSNQPQHF | TRBJ1-5 | TRBV28 | - | -
TGTGCCAGCAGCCGCGGACAGCCCTCTGGAAACACCATATATTTT | CASSRGQPSGNTIYF | TRBJ1-3 | TRBV28 | - | -
TGTGCCAGCAGCCAAGGACTAGCGGGAGCCTCCGAGCAGTACTTC | CASSQGLAGASEQYF | TRBJ2-7 | TRBV3-1/TRBV3-2 | TRBD2 | -
TGTGCCAGCAGCTTGGTTGGCAGGCTGAACACTGAAGCTTTCTTT | CASSLVGRLNTEAFF | TRBJ1-1 | TRBV5-6 | - | -
TGTGCCAGCAGTTCCCCGCCAGGGAACGAGCAGTACTTC | CASSSPPGNEQYF | TRBJ2-7 | TRBV28 | - | -
TGTGCCAGCAGCCAAGTCCCCTACTCTGGGGCCAACGTCCTGACTTTC | CASSQVPYSGANVLTF | TRBJ2-6 | TRBV4-2 | - | -
TGTGCCAGCAGTGAGGGACTAGCGGGCTACGAGCAGTACTTC | CASSEGLAGYEQYF | TRBJ2-7 | TRBV27 | TRBD2 | once
TGTGCCAGTAGTATTACATCAGGTAACACCGGGGAGCTGTTTTTT | CASSITSGNTGELFF | TRBJ2-2 | TRBV19 | - | -
TGCGCCAGCAGCTTGGGGGGCGGCCTACAAGAGACCCAGTACTTC | CASSLGGGLQETQYF | TRBJ2-5 | TRBV5-1 | - | -
TGTGCCAGCAGCGTAGTCACTAGCGGGATAGATACGCAGTATTTT | CASSVVTSGIDTQYF | TRBJ2-3 | TRBV9 | TRBD2 | -
TGTGCCAGCAGCTTCGGACAGGGGGTCTCCTACGAGCAGTACTTC | CASSFGQGVSYEQYF | TRBJ2-7 | TRBV9 | TRBD1 | -
TGTGCCAGCAAGTTAGCCCTCCAGGGGGATGAAGCTTTCTTT | CASKLALQGDEAFF | TRBJ1-1 | TRBV6-6 | TRBD1 | -
TGTGCCAGTAGTACGACAGGGCATAATTCACCCCTCCACTTT | CASSTTGHNSPLHF | TRBJ1-6 | TRBV19 | TRBD1 | -
TGTGCCAGCGGCCAAGATACAGGTTCATATGGCTACACCTTC | CASGQDTGSYGYTF | TRBJ1-2 | TRBV3-1/TRBV3-2 | - | -
TGTGCCAGCACCATAACCGGGACAGGGAATCAGCCCCAGCATTTT | CASTITGTGNQPQHF | TRBJ1-5 | TRBV6-5 | TRBD1 | -
TGCGCCAGCAGCTTTGGTAAGACATCTTTGAACACTGAAGCTTTCTTT | CASSFGKTSLNTEAFF | TRBJ1-1 | TRBV5-1 | - | -
TGTGCCAGCAGTCATAGCGGTAGCTCCTACAATGAGCAGTTCTTC | CASSHSGSSYNEQFF | TRBJ2-1 | TRBV6-5 | - | -
TGTGCCATCAGTGAGGGGACAGGGACCTACGAGCAGTACTTC | CAISEGTGTYEQYF | TRBJ2-7 | TRBV10-3 | TRBD1 | -
TGCGCCAGCAGTGCATCAGTGAACACTGAAGCTTTCTTT | CASSASVNTEAFF | TRBJ1-1 | TRBV10-1 | - | once
TGTGCCAGCAGCATGACTAGCGGCGCCTACAATGAGCAGTTCTTC | CASSMTSGAYNEQFF | TRBJ2-1 | TRBV7-2 | TRBD2 | -
TGTGCCAGCAGCCCTACTCCGACAGTGAACACTGAAGCTTTCTTT | CASSPTPTVNTEAFF | TRBJ1-1 | TRBV7-2 | - | -
TGCAGTGCTAGTTCAGGACAGGGGTTGTACGAGCAGTACTTC | CSASSGQGLYEQYF | TRBJ2-7 | TRBV20-1 | TRBD1 | -
TGTGCCAGCAGCCCCCTTCCGGGAGGGTACAATGAGCAGTTCTTC | CASSPLPGGYNEQFF | TRBJ2-1 | TRBV7-2 | TRBD2 | many
TGTGCCAGCAGTTTTTCTAGCGGGAGGAATGAGCAGTTCTTC | CASSFSSGRNEQFF | TRBJ2-1 | TRBV28 | TRBD2 | -
TGTGCCAGCAGCTCGAGACAAGGGGGTAGCAATCAGCCCCAGCATTTT | CASSSRQGGSNQPQHF | TRBJ1-5 | TRBV7-2 | - | -
TGCAGCGGAGGGCGAGTGGGAAGCTATGAGCAGTTCTTC | CSGGRVGSYEQFF | TRBJ2-1 | TRBV29-1 | - | -
TGCGCCAGCAGTCCTTCCGGGACCGGGGAGCTGTTTTTT | CASSPSGTGELFF | TRBJ2-2 | TRBV5-1 | - | -
TGTGCCAGCAGCTTGTTGGCGCAGCTCGACAGTCGAATCGGGGAGCTGTTTTTT | CASSLLAQLDSRIGELFF | TRBJ2-2 | TRBV5-6 | - | -
TGTGCCAGCAGCTCTGGACTAGCGGGGCTTGGAGAGACCCAGTACTTC | CASSSGLAGLGETQYF | TRBJ2-5 | TRBV5-4 | TRBD2 | -
TGTGCCAGCAGCCAGGGGCCGGACAAAAACATTCAGTACTTC | CASSQGPDKNIQYF | TRBJ2-4 | TRBV28 | - | once
TGTGCCAGCAGCTCGAGAGGACGGGGGAACACTGAAGCTTTCTTT | CASSSRGRGNTEAFF | TRBJ1-1 | TRBV13 | - | -
TGTGCCAGTGGTGGGACAGACAATCAGCCCCAGCATTTT | CASGGTDNQPQHF | TRBJ1-5 | TRBV24-1 | TRBD1 | once
TGTGCCAGCAGCTCACAGGGGGTGGTGGGCAATCAGCCCCAGCATTTT | CASSSQGVVGNQPQHF | TRBJ1-5 | TRBV7-8 | TRBD1 | once
TGTGCCACCAACCTCGCCGGCCCCTTCAGCGATGAGCAGTTCTTC | CATNLAGPFSDEQFF | TRBJ2-1 | TRBV10-3 | - | -
TGTGCCAGCAGCACCGACAGAACTAGCACAGATACGCAGTATTTT | CASSTDRTSTDTQYF | TRBJ2-3 | TRBV16 | - | -
TGCGCCAGCAGCCAAGACTCAGGGAATGGTCAGCCCCAGCATTTT | CASSQDSGNGQPQHF | TRBJ1-5 | TRBV4-3 | - | -
TGTGCCAGCAGTGTGTCCGAGGTCCTGCGGGAGACCCAGTACTTC | CASSVSEVLRETQYF | TRBJ2-5 | TRBV2 | - | -
TGTGCCAGCAGCCCGCGGACATCGGGGAACACTGAAGCTTTCTTT | CASSPRTSGNTEAFF | TRBJ1-1 | TRBV7-9 | - | -
TGTGCCAGCAGTTTGGGTCCTAGCGGGAGGGCGGGGCAGTACTTC | CASSLGPSGRAGQYF | TRBJ2-7 | TRBV28 | TRBD2 | -
TGTGCCAGCAGTTTTATGCAGGATAAAGCTTTCTTT | CASSFMQDKAFF | TRBJ1-1 | TRBV12-3/TRBV12-4 | - | -
TGCGCCAGCAGCTTGTCGACTACCCCCAACAATGAGCAGTTCTTC | CASSLSTTPNNEQFF | TRBJ2-1 | TRBV5-1 | - | -
TGCGCCAGCAGCAACGGACTAGCCCTCTCCTACAATGAGCAGTTCTTC | CASSNGLALSYNEQFF | TRBJ2-1 | TRBV5-1 | TRBD2 | -
TGTGCCAGCAGCTTAGGGACAGGGTTATACGAGCAGTACTTC | CASSLGTGLYEQYF | TRBJ2-7 | TRBV7-9 | TRBD1 | few
TGTGCCAGCAGGTCCCTGACAGGGAGCGACGAGCAGTACTTC | CASRSLTGSDEQYF | TRBJ2-7 | TRBV6-5 | TRBD1 | -
TGTGCCATCAGTGAGTCGGGGGGAACTAATGAAAAACTGTTTTTT | CAISESGGTNEKLFF | TRBJ1-4 | TRBV10-3 | - | -
TGTGCCAGCAGTTTAACAGGACAGGGGTTGAATTCACCCCTCCACTTT | CASSLTGQGLNSPLHF | TRBJ1-6 | TRBV27 | TRBD1 | -
TGTGCCAGTAGTACAAGGGGTCGCGGGAGGGCCTACAATGAGCAGTTCTTC | CASSTRGRGRAYNEQFF | TRBJ2-1 | TRBV19 | TRBD2 | once
TGTGCCAGCAGCTTCCGACTAGCGGGGGGAAGTGAGCAGTTCTTC | CASSFRLAGGSEQFF | TRBJ2-1 | TRBV5-4 | TRBD2 | -